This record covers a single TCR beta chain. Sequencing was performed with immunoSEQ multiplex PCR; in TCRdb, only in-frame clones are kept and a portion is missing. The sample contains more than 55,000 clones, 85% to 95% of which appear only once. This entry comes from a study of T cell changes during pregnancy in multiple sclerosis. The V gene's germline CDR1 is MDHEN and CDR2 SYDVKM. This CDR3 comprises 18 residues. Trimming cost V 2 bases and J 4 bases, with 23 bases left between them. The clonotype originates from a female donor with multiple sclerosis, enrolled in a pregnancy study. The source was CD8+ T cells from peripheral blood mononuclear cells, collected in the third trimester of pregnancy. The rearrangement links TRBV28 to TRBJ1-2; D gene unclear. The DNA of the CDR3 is TGTGCCAGCAGTTTAACGGGGTCGTCGATATTTGGTTTCTATGGCTACACCTTC. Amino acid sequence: CASSLTGSSIFGFYGYTF.